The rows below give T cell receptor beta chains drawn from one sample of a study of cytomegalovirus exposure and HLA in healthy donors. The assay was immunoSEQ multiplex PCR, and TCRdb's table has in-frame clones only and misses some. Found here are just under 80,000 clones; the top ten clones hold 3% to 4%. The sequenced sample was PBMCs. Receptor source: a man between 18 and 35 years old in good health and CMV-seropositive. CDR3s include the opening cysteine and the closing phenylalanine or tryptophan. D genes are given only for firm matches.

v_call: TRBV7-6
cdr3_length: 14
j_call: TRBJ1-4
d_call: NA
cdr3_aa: CASSRFSFNEKLFF
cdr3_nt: TGTGCCAGCAGCCGCTTTAGCTTTAATGAAAAACTGTTTTTT

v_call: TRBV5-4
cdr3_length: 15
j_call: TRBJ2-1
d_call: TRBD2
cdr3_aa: CASSLSGSAYNEQFF
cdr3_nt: TGTGCCAGCAGCTTGAGCGGGAGTGCCTATAATGAGCAGTTCTTC

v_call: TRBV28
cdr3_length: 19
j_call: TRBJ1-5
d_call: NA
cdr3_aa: CASSLRQLRSFYSNQPQHF
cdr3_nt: TGTGCCAGCAGTTTACGACAACTCAGAAGCTTCTATAGCAATCAGCCCCAGCATTTT

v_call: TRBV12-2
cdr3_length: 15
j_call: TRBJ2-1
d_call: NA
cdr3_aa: CASRSGRGFYNEQFF
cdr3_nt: TGTGCAAGTCGCTCCGGACGGGGGTTCTACAATGAGCAGTTCTTC

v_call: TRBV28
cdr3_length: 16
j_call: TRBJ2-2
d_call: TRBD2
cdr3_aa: CASSRIAGGWTGELFF
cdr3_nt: TGTGCCAGCAGCCGAATAGCGGGAGGTTGGACCGGGGAGCTGTTTTTT

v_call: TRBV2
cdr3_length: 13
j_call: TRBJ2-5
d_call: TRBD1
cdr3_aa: CASMRTGEETQYF
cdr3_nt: TGTGCCAGCATGAGGACAGGGGAAGAGACCCAGTACTTC

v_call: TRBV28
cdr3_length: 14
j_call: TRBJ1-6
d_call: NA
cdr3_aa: CASSLQGYNSPLHF
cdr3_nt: TGTGCCAGCAGTTTACAGGGTTATAATTCACCCCTCCACTTT

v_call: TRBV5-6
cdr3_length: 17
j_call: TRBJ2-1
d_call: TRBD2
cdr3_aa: CASSRSGLAGVYNEQFF
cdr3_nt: TGTGCCAGCAGCCGTTCGGGTCTAGCGGGAGTATACAATGAGCAGTTCTTC

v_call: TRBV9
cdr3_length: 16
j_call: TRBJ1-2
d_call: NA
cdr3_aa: CASSVGGRTGDYGYTF
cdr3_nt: TGTGCCAGCAGCGTAGGAGGGAGGACGGGAGACTATGGCTACACCTTC

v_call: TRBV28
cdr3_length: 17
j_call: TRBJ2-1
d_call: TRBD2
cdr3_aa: CASSPPFLAGVLNEQFF
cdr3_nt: TGTGCCAGCAGTCCCCCCTTCCTAGCGGGAGTTCTGAATGAGCAGTTCTTC

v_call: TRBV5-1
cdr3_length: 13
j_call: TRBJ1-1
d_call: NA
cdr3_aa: CASSEGVDTEAFF
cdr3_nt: TGCGCCAGCAGCGAGGGGGTGGATACTGAAGCTTTCTTT

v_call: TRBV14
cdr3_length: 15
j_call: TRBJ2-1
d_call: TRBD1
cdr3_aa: CASSQTTGVRNEQFF
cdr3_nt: TGTGCCAGCAGCCAGACGACAGGGGTTCGCAATGAGCAGTTCTTC

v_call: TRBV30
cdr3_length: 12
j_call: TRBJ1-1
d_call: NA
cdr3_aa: CAWNPMNTEAFF
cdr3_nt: TGTGCCTGGAATCCCATGAACACTGAAGCTTTCTTT

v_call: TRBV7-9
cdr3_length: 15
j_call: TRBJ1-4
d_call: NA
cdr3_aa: CASSSQRQRNEKLFF
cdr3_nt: TGTGCCAGCAGCTCCCAGAGGCAAAGGAATGAAAAACTGTTTTTT

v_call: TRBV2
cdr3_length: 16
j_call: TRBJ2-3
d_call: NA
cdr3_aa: CASRKGVLYRTDTQYF
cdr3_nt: TGTGCCAGCAGGAAGGGAGTGTTGTATCGCACAGATACGCAGTATTTT

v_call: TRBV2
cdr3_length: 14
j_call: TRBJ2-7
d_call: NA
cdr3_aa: CASSLGRFEYEQYF
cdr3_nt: TGTGCCAGCAGTTTAGGGAGGTTTGAGTACGAGCAGTACTTC

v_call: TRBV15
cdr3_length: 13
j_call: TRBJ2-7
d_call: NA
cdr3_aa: CATSRDHSIEQYF
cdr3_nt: TGTGCCACCAGCAGAGATCACAGCATAGAGCAGTACTTC

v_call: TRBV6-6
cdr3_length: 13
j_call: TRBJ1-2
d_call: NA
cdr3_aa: CASSPQPTVGYTF
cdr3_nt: TGTGCCAGCAGTCCTCAGCCGACAGTTGGCTACACCTTC

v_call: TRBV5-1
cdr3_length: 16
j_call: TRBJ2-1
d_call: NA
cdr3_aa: CASRDWGPLSYNEQFF
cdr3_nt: TGCGCCAGCAGGGATTGGGGCCCACTCTCCTACAATGAGCAGTTCTTC

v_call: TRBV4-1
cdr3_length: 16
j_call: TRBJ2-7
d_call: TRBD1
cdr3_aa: CASSRTPGQATYEQYF
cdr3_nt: TGCGCCAGCAGCCGAACCCCGGGACAGGCGACCTACGAGCAGTACTTC

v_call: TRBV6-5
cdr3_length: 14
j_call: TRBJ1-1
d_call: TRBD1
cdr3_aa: CASGNQGANTEAFF
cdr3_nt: TGTGCCAGCGGGAACCAGGGGGCGAACACTGAAGCTTTCTTT

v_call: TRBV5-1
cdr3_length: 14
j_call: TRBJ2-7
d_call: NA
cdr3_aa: CASSLAQTTYEQYF
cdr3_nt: TGCGCCAGCAGCTTGGCACAGACCACCTACGAGCAGTACTTC

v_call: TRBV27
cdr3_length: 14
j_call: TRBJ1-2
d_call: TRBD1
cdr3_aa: CASSPRDRGLGYTF
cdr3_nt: TGTGCCAGCAGTCCCCGGGACAGGGGGCTAGGCTACACCTTC

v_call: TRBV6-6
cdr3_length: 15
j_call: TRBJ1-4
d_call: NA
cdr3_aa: CASSSPTLGNEKLFF
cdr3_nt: TGTGCCAGCAGCTCTCCTACCCTAGGAAATGAAAAACTGTTTTTT

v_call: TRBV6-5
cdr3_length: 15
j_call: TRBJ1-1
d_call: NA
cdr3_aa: CASSYGAGRDTEAFF
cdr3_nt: TGTGCCAGCAGTTACGGGGCAGGGAGGGACACTGAAGCTTTCTTT

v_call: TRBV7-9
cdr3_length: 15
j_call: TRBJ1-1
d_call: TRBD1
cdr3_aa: CASSLMTGGVSEAFF
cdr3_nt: TGTGCCAGCAGCCTCATGACAGGGGGCGTCTCTGAAGCTTTCTTT

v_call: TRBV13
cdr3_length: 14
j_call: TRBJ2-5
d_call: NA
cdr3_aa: CASTQALRQETQYF
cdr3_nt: TGTGCCAGCACCCAGGCTCTCCGCCAAGAGACCCAGTACTTC

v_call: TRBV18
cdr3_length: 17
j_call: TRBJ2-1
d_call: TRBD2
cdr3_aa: CASSPPKRTSGIYEQFF
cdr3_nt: TGTGCCAGCTCACCACCCAAGAGGACTAGCGGGATCTATGAGCAGTTCTTC

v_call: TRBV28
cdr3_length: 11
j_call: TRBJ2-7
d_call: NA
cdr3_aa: CASSLTVEQYF
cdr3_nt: TGTGCCAGCAGTTTAACGGTCGAGCAGTACTTC

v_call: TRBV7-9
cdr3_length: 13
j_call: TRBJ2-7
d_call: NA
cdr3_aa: CASSALGSYEQYF
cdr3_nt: TGTGCCAGCAGCGCTCTAGGTTCCTACGAGCAGTACTTC

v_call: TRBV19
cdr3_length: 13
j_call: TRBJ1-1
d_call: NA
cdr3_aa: CASSNFMNTEAFF
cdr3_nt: TGTGCCAGTAGCAATTTCATGAACACTGAAGCTTTCTTT

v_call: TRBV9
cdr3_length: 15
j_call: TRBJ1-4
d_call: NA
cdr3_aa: CASSARDTQNEKLFF
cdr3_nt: TGTGCCAGCAGCGCTAGGGACACGCAAAATGAAAAACTGTTTTTT

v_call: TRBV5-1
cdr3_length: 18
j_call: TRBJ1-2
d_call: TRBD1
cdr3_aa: CASSPTLGQGNFNYGYTF
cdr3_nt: TGCGCCAGCAGCCCCACCCTGGGACAGGGGAATTTTAACTATGGCTACACCTTC

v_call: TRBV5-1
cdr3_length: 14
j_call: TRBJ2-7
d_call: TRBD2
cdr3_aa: CASSLSSGRSEQYF
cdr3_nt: TGCGCCAGCAGCTTGAGCAGCGGGAGAAGCGAGCAGTACTTC

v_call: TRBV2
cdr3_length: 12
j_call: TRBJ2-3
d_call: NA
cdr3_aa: CASIADSPGEYF
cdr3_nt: TGTGCCAGCATCGCGGACAGCCCAGGGGAGTATTTT

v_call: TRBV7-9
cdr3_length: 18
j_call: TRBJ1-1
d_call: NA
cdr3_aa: CASSYQTASNSMNTEAFF
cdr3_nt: TGTGCCAGCAGCTACCAGACAGCTTCCAACTCTATGAACACTGAAGCTTTCTTT

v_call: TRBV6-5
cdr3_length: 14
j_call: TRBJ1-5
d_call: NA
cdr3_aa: CASRRTAEDQPQHF
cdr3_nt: TGTGCCAGCAGGAGGACAGCCGAGGATCAGCCCCAGCATTTT

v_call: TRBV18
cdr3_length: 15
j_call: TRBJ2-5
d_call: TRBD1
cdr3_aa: CASSPQDRVGQAQYF
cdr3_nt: TGTGCCAGCTCACCACAGGACAGGGTTGGACAGGCCCAGTACTTC

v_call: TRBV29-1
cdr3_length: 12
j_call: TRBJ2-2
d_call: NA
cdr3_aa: CSVAGGTGELFF
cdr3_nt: TGCAGCGTTGCAGGCGGGACCGGGGAGCTGTTTTTT

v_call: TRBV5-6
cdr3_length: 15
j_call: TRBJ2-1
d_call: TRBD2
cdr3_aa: CASSSGLAGITGQFF
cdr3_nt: TGTGCCAGCAGCTCAGGACTAGCGGGAATAACGGGGCAGTTCTTC

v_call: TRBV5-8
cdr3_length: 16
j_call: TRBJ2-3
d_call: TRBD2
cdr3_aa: CASSLGTSGGPDTQYF
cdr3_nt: TGTGCCAGCAGCCTCGGGACTAGCGGGGGGCCCGATACGCAGTATTTT

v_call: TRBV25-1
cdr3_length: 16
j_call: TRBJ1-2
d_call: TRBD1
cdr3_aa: CASSDRLGQESYGYTF
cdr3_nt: TGTGCCAGCAGTGATCGGTTGGGACAGGAGTCTTATGGCTACACCTTC

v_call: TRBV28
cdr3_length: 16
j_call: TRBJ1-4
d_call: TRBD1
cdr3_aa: CASRETPGQGNEKLFF
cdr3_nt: TGTGCCAGCAGGGAGACACCGGGACAGGGTAATGAAAAACTGTTTTTT

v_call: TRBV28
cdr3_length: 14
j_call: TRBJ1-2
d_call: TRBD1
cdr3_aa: CASSLLDRGEGYTF
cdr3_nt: TGTGCCAGCAGTTTATTGGACAGGGGGGAGGGCTACACCTTC

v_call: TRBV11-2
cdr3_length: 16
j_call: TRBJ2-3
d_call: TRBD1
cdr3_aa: CASSLVGRGQTDTQYF
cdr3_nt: TGTGCCAGCAGCTTAGTGGGCAGGGGGCAAACAGATACGCAGTATTTT

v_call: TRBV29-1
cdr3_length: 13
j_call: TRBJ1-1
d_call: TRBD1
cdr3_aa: CSVDATGQTEAFF
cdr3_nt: TGCAGCGTTGATGCGACAGGGCAAACTGAAGCTTTCTTT